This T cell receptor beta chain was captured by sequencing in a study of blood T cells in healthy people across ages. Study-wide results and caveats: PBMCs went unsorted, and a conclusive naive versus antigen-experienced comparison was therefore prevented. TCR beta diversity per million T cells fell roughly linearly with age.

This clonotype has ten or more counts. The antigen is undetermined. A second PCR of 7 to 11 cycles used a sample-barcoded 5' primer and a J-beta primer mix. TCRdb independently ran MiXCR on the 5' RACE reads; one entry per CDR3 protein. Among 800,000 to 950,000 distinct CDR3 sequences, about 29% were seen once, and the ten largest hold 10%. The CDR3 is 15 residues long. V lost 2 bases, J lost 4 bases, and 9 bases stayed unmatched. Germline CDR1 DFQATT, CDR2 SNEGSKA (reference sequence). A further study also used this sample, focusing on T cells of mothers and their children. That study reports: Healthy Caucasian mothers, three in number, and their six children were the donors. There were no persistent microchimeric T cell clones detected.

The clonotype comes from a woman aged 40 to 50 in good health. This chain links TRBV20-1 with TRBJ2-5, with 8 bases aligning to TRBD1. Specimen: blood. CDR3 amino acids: CSARPRGQVLETQYF. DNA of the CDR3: TGCAGTGCTAGACCCAGGGGGCAGGTTCTAGAGACCCAGTACTTC.